This T cell receptor (beta chain) was sequenced in a study of human T cells and chemical hapten exposure. Germline CDR1 is DFQATT and CDR2 is SNEGSKA (reference sequence). Trimming removed 3 bases from V and 7 bases from J; junction bases left unmatched: 16. The CDR3 runs to 16 residues. Individual cDNA molecules each carried unique molecular identifiers attached by the library. TCRdb reprocessed the reads with MiXCR, giving one entry per CDR3 protein. This table has more than 3,000 distinct CDR3 sequences, about 47% appearing once. The authors' total RNA extraction used unfractionated whole blood. Sequencing input: whole blood. V gene TRBV20-1 combines with J gene TRBJ2-3; the match to TRBD2 covers 7 bases. This receptor was identified in a human donor who had alopecia or was a healthy volunteer (not recorded which). Some clones in this sample may be carry-over from other donors' samples. This table probably holds off-target reads from a library built for another chain. In nucleotides, the CDR3 is TGCAGTGCTAGCAGCCCTGATGGGGGGAGGGCCCATACGCAGTATTTT. Protein: CSASSPDGGRAHTQYF.